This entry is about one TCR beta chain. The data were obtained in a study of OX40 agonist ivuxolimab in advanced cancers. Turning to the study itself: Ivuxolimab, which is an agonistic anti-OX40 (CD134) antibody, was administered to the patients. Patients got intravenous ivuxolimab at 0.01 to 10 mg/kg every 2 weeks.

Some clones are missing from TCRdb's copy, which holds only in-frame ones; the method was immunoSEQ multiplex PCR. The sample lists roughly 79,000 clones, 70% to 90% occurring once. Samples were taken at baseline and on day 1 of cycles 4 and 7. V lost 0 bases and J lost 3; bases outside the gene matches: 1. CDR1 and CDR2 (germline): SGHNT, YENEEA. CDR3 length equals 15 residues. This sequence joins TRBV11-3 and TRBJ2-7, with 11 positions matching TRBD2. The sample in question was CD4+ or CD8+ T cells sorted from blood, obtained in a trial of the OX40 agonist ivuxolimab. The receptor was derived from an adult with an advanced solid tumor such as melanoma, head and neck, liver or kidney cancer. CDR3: CASSLDGTSGYEQYF. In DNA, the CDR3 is TGTGCCAGCAGCTTAGACGGGACTAGCGGCTACGAGCAGTACTTC.